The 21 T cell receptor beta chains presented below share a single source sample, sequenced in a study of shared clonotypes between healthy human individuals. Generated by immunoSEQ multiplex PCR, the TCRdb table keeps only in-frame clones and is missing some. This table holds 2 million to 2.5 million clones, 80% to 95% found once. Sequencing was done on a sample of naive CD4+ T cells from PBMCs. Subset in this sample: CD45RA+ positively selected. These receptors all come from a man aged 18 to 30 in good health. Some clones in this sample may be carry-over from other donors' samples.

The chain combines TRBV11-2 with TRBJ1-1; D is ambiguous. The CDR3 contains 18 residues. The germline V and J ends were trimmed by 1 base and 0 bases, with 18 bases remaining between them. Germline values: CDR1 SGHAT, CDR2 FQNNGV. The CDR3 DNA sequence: TGTGCCAGCAGCTTAGCATCAGTAGGGCGTGGGCTGAACACTGAAGCTTTCTTT. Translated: CASSLASVGRGLNTEAFF.

The CDR3 sequence: CASSAGRGGASSYNEQFF. CDR3 DNA: TGTGCCAGCAGCGCAGGTAGGGGAGGGGCGAGCTCCTACAATGAGCAGTTCTTC. The genes are TRBV9 and TRBJ2-1, with 7 bases matching TRBD2. The germline CDR1 and CDR2 sequences are SGDLS and YYNGEE. The CDR3 covers 18 residues. V lost 3 bases to trimming and J lost 0 bases; unmatched junction nucleotides: 12.

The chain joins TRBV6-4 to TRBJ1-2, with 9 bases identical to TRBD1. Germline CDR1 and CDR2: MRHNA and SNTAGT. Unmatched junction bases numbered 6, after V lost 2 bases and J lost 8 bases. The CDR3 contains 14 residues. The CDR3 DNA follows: TGTGCCAGCAGTGACCCCACAGGGGGCGGAGGCTACACCTTC. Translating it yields CASSDPTGGGGYTF.

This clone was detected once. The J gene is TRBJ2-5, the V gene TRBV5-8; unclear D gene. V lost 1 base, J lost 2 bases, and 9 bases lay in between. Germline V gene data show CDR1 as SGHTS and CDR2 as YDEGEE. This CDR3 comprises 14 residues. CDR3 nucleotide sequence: TGTGCCAGCAGCTTGTTACTACAGCAAGAGACCCAGTACTTC. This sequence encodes CASSLLLQQETQYF.

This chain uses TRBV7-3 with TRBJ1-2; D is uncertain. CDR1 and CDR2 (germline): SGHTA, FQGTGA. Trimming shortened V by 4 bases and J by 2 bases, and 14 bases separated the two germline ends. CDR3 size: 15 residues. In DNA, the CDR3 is TGTGCCAGCAGCTCCGGTGGAGGGCGCAACTATGGCTACACCTTC. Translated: CASSSGGGRNYGYTF.

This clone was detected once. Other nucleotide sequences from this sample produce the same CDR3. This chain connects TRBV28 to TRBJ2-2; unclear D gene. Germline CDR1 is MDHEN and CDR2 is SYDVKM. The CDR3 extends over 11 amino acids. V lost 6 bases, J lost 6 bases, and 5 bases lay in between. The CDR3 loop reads CASRLAGELFF. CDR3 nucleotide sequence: TGTGCCAGCAGACTCGCCGGGGAGCTGTTTTTT.

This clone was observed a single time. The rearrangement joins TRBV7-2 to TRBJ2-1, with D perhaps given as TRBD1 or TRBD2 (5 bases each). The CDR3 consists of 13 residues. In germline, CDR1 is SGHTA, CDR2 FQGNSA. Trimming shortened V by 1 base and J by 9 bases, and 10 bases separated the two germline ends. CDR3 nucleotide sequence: TGTGCCAGCAGCTTAGTGGGGGTAGGTGAGCAGTTCTTC. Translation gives CASSLVGVGEQFF. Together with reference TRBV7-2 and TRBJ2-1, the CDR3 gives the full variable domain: GAGVSQSPSNKVTEKGKDVELRCDPISGHTALYWYRQSLGQGLEFLIYFQGNSAPDKSGLPSDRFSAERTGGSVSTLTIQRTQQEDSAVYLCASSLVGVGEQFFGPGTRLTVL.

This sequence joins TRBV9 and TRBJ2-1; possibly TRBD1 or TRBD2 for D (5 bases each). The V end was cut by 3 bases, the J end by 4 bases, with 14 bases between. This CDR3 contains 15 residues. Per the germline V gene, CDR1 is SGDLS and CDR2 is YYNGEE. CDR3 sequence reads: CASSGTGTFYNEQFF. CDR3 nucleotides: TGTGCCAGCAGCGGGACCGGGACGTTTTACAATGAGCAGTTCTTC.

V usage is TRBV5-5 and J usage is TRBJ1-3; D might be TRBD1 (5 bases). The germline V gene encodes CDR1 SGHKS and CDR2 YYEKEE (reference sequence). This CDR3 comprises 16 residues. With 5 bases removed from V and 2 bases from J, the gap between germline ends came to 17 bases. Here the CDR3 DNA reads TGTGCCAGCAGTCCCCTGGGGGATAAGGCTGGAAACACCATATATTTT. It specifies CASSPLGDKAGNTIYF.

CDR3 sequence reads: CASSLQGAGSYEQYF. The CDR3 DNA reads as TGTGCCAGCAGTCTACAGGGGGCCGGATCCTACGAGCAGTACTTC. The gene calls are TRBV28 and TRBJ2-7; TRBD1 agrees at 9 bases. V lost 5 bases and J lost 1; bases outside the gene matches: 6. Germline values: CDR1 MDHEN, CDR2 SYDVKM. This CDR3 contains 15 residues.

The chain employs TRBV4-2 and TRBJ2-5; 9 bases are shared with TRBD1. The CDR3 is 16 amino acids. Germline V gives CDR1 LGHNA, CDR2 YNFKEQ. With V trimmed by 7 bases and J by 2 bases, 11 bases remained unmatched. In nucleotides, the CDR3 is TGTGCCAGCACCCCGACAGGGGGTAACCGGCAAGAGACCCAGTACTTC. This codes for CASTPTGGNRQETQYF.

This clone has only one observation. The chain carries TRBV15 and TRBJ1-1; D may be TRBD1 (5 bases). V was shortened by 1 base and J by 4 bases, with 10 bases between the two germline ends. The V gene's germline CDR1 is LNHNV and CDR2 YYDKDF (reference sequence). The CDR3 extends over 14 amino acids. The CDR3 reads CATSRVAGGTEAFF. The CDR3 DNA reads TGTGCCACCAGCAGAGTGGCGGGGGGCACTGAAGCTTTCTTT.

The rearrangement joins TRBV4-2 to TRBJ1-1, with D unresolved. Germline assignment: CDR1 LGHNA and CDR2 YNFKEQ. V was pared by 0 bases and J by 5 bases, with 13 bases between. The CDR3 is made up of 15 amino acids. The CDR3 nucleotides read TGTGCCAGCAGCCAAGATTCGCCCGGCGGGACTGAAGCTTTCTTT. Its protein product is CASSQDSPGGTEAFF.

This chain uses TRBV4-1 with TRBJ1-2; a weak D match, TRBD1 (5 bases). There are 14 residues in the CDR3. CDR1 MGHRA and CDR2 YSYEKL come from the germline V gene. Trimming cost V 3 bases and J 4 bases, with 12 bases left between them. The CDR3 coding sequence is TGCGCCAGCAGCCAGGGACTCGACACCTATGGCTACACCTTC. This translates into CASSQGLDTYGYTF.

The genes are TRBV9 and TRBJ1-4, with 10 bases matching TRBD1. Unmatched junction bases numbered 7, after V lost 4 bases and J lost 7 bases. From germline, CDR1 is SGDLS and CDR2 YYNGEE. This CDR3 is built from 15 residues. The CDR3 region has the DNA TGTGCCAGCAGCACCGACAGGGGGCATACTGAAAAACTGTTTTTT. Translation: CASSTDRGHTEKLFF.

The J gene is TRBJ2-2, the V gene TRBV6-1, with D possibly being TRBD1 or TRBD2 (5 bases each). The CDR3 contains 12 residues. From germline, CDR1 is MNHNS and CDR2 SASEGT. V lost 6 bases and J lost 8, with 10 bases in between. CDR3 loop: CASRRGPGELFF. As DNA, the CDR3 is TGTGCCAGCAGGAGGGGCCCAGGGGAGCTGTTTTTT.

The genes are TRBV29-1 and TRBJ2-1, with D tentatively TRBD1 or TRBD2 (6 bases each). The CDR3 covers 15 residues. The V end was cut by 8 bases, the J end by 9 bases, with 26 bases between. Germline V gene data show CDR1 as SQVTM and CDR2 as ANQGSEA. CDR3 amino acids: CSTQDPGAITGEQFF. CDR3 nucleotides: TGCAGCACCCAGGATCCGGGGGCGATTACCGGTGAGCAGTTCTTC.

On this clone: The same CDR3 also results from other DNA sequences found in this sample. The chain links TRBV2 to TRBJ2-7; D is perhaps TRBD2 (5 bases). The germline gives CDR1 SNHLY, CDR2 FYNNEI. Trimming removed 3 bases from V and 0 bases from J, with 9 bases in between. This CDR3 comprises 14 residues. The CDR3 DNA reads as TGTGCCAGCAGTGACGAGCGGAGCTCCTACGAGCAGTACTTC. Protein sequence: CASSDERSSYEQYF.

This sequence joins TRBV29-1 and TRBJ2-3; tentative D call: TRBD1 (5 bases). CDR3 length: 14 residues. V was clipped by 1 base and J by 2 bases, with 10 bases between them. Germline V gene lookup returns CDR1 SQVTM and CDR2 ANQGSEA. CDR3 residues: CSVEGDSNTDTQYF. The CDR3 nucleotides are TGCAGCGTTGAAGGTGACAGCAACACAGATACGCAGTATTTT.

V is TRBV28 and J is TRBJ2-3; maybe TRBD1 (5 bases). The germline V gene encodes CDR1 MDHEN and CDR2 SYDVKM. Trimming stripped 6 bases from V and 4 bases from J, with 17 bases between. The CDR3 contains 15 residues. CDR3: CASRQRWGIADTQYF. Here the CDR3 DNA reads TGTGCCAGCAGGCAGAGATGGGGCATCGCAGATACGCAGTATTTT.

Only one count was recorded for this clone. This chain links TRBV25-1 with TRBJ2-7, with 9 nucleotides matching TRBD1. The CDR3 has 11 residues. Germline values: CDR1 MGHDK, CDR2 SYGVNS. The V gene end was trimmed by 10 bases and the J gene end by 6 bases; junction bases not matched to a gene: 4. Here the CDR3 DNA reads TGTGCCACCCACAGGGGGCTCGAGCAGTACTTC. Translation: CATHRGLEQYF.